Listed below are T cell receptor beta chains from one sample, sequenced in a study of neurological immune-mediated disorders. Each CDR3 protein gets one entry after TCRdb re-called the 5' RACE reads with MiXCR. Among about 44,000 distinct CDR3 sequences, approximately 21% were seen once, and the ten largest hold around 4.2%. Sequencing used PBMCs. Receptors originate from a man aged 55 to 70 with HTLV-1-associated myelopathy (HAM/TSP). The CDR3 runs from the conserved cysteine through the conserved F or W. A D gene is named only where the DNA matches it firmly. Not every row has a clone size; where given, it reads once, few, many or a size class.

TGTGCCAGTAGTTTAAGTGGGTACTCCTACGAGCGGTACTTC	CASSLSGYSYERYF	TRBJ2-7	TRBV12-3/TRBV12-4	NA	NA
TGTGCCAGCAGCTTCGGGGGGGGGGTCACCGGGGAGCTGTTTTTT	CASSFGGGVTGELFF	TRBJ2-2	TRBV7-2	many	TRBD2
TGTGCCAGCTCTTCCCTGAGCCGGGCGCTGGAGACCCAGTACTTC	CASSSLSRALETQYF	TRBJ2-5	TRBV27	many	NA
TGCAGCATCAGAATGGGGAATAGCAATCAGCCCCAGCATTTT	CSIRMGNSNQPQHF	TRBJ1-5	TRBV29-1	NA	NA
TGTGCCAGCAGCGTCGGGGAGGCGAACACTGAAGCTTTCTTT	CASSVGEANTEAFF	TRBJ1-1	TRBV9	many	NA
TGTGCCAGCTCAGGCGGGATCCTTATGAACACTGAAGCTTTCTTT	CASSGGILMNTEAFF	TRBJ1-1	TRBV18	many	NA
TGCGCCAGCAGCAAGACGATAGCGGGAAGAGGCAATGAGCAGTTCTTC	CASSKTIAGRGNEQFF	TRBJ2-1	TRBV5-1	many	TRBD2
TGTGCCAGCAGCCGACAGGTGTCGGATGAAAAACTGTTTTTT	CASSRQVSDEKLFF	TRBJ1-4	TRBV14	medium-sized	NA
TGTGCCAGCAGTCTCCTCCAAGGTACAGATACGCAGTATTTT	CASSLLQGTDTQYF	TRBJ2-3	TRBV27	NA	NA
TGTGCCAGCAGCTTAGCCGGGAGTTTAGCAGATACGCAGTATTTT	CASSLAGSLADTQYF	TRBJ2-3	TRBV11-2	many	NA
TGCAGTGCTAGAGATTCTAGCCAAGAGACCCAGTACTTC	CSARDSSQETQYF	TRBJ2-5	TRBV20-1	many	NA
TGTGCCAGCAGCCGGCGGGCATCCTCTGGAAACACCATATATTTT	CASSRRASSGNTIYF	TRBJ1-3	TRBV5-6	many	NA
TGTGCCTGGAGTGGTGACTCCAACCCTTACAAGGGGGAGTTCTTC	CAWSGDSNPYKGEFF	TRBJ2-1	TRBV30	many	NA
TGCAGTGCTAGAGGGGACAGCTCCTATAATTCACCCCTCCACTTT	CSARGDSSYNSPLHF	TRBJ1-6	TRBV20-1	many	TRBD1
TGCGCCAGCAGCAGAGTCCTAGCGGGGGGGCCAGATACGCAGTATTTT	CASSRVLAGGPDTQYF	TRBJ2-3	TRBV5-1	NA	TRBD2
TGTGCCGTGGGGGGGACAGATACGCAGTATTTT	CAVGGTDTQYF	TRBJ2-3	TRBV6-5	many	TRBD2
TGCAGTGTAGCGGGAGATATGCAAGAGCAGTACTTC	CSVAGDMQEQYF	TRBJ2-7	TRBV20-1	few	TRBD2
TGTGCCAGCAGTTTATCTGGGACGGTTATCATGAACACTGAAGCTTTCTTT	CASSLSGTVIMNTEAFF	TRBJ1-1	TRBV27	many	NA
TGTGTCAGCAGTATGCTAGCGGGGGACACAGATACGCAGTATTTT	CVSSMLAGDTDTQYF	TRBJ2-3	TRBV12-3/TRBV12-4	once	TRBD2
TGTGCCAGCAGCTTAGGGAAGGGGATGGGGAACACTGAAGCTTTCTTT	CASSLGKGMGNTEAFF	TRBJ1-1	TRBV7-9	many	NA
TGCAGTGCTAGAGTCATGGAGGGCCTTTTCACCGGGGAGCTGTTTTTT	CSARVMEGLFTGELFF	TRBJ2-2	TRBV20-1	many	NA
TGTGCCAGTAGTACCGGGACATCAAGGGGCTACGAGCAGTACTTC	CASSTGTSRGYEQYF	TRBJ2-7	TRBV19	NA	NA
TGCAGTGCGACGGACAGGGGATCTAACTATGGCTACACCTTC	CSATDRGSNYGYTF	TRBJ1-2	TRBV20-1	many	TRBD1
TGCGCCAGCAGTCCGGGACCTAGGGGCCCCGAGTACTTC	CASSPGPRGPEYF	TRBJ2-5	TRBV10-1	many	NA
TGTGCCAGCAGCCTTAGTTATACGCAGTATTTT	CASSLSYTQYF	TRBJ2-3	TRBV11-2	NA	NA
NA	CASSFYICSAGTSGFPREQYF	TRBJ2-7	TRBV5-5	NA	NA
TGTGCCAGTGAGAACAGGGGTCAGGCCGGGGAGCTGTTTTTT	CASENRGQAGELFF	TRBJ2-2	TRBV12-3/TRBV12-4	many	TRBD1
TGTGCCAGCAGTCCACACAGGAGGGAAAAACTGTTTTTT	CASSPHRREKLFF	TRBJ1-4	TRBV27	many	NA